Shown below are 18 T cell receptor beta chains from a single sample sequenced in a study of cytomegalovirus exposure and HLA in healthy donors. 13 Jbeta primers and 60 Vbeta primers were used for the PCR. Profiling relied on immunoSEQ multiplex PCR, and the TCRdb table lists in-frame clones only, not all of them. The table shows roughly 100,000 clones, with about two thirds occurring only once. Sequenced: PBMCs. Receptors originate from a boy younger than 18 in good health and CMV-seronegative.

This chain uses TRBV6-5 with TRBJ2-5; 13 positions agree with TRBD2. The germline CDR1 and CDR2 sequences are MNHEY and SVGAGI. The CDR3 is 15 residues long. Trimming cost V 5 bases and J 5 bases; bases outside gene matches: 5. The DNA of the CDR3 is TGTGCCAGCAGTCGAATGACTAGCGGGAGGGAGACCCAGTACTTC. Translating gives CASSRMTSGRETQYF.

This chain uses TRBV4-1 with TRBJ2-6; D call uncertain. Looked up from germline, CDR1 is MGHRA and CDR2 is YSYEKL. This CDR3 has 13 amino acids. Trimming shortened V by 10 bases and J by 0 bases, and 7 bases separated the two germline ends. The CDR3 DNA reads as TGCGCCACTAGGTCCTCTGGGGCCAACGTCCTGACTTTC. This codes for CATRSSGANVLTF.

This clone was observed a handful of times. The V and J genes are TRBV28 and TRBJ1-2; 11 nucleotides line up with TRBD1. V lost 6 bases and J lost 8; bases outside the gene matches: 5. The germline CDR1 and CDR2 sequences are MDHEN and SYDVKM. The CDR3 has 13 amino acids. The CDR3, as DNA: TGTGCCAGCAGGCCGGGACAGGGGGGAGGCTACACCTTC. Its translation is CASRPGQGGGYTF.

The gene calls are TRBV10-3 and TRBJ2-7, with 11 positions matching TRBD2. The length of the CDR3 is 15 residues. V trimming: 3 bases; J trimming: 1 base; junction bases outside the gene matches: 2. Germline loops: CDR1 ENHRY, CDR2 SYGVKD. The CDR3 DNA reads TGTGCCATCAGTGACGGGACTAGCGGTTCCTACGAGCAGTACTTC. It codes for CAISDGTSGSYEQYF.

The chain is built from TRBV5-1 and TRBJ2-3; 9 bases fit TRBD2. Looked up from germline, CDR1 is SGHRS and CDR2 is YFSETQ. There are 16 residues in the CDR3. The J segment lost 5 bases and the V segment lost 2 bases, leaving 9 bases of the junction unmatched. Here the CDR3 reads CASSFERLAGIDTQYF. The CDR3 coding sequence is TGCGCCAGCAGCTTCGAAAGGCTAGCGGGGATAGATACGCAGTATTTT.

The J gene is TRBJ2-3, the V gene TRBV7-9; TRBD2 aligns across 8 bases. V was clipped by 5 bases and J by 5 bases; unmatched bases: 12. Germline values: CDR1 SEHNR, CDR2 FQNEAQ (reference sequence). This CDR3 spans 16 amino acids. Here the CDR3 reads CASSPGRGGLGDTQYF. The CDR3 coding sequence is TGTGCCAGCAGCCCCGGCCGGGGGGGCTTAGGAGATACGCAGTATTTT.

CDR3: CASSGDRGSQPQHF. In nucleotides, the CDR3 is TGTGCCAGCAGTGGGGACAGGGGTTCTCAGCCCCAGCATTTT. The chain has TRBV2 and TRBJ1-5; 10 bases align to TRBD1. CDR1 is SNHLY and CDR2 is FYNNEI in the germline V gene. The junction had 3 bases not matched to a gene; V was cut back by 4 bases and J by 6 bases. CDR3 length: 14 residues.

This chain links TRBV7-3 with TRBJ1-1; D not resolved. V gave up 3 bases and J gave up 5 bases, with 10 bases separating them. This CDR3 is built from 13 residues. Germline CDR1 SGHTA, CDR2 FQGTGA. CDR3 sequence reads: CASSFGWETEAFF. The CDR3 bases are TGTGCCAGCAGCTTTGGTTGGGAGACTGAAGCTTTCTTT.

This chain connects TRBV30 to TRBJ1-1; TRBD1 is a possible D gene (5 bases). The V gene lost 3 bases and the J gene lost 4 bases, with 9 bases spanning the gap. Germline V gene data show CDR1 as GTSNPN and CDR2 as SVGIG (reference sequence). This CDR3 has 12 amino acids. The CDR3 sequence is CAWRDGGTEAFF. The CDR3 nucleotides read TGTGCCTGGAGGGACGGGGGCACTGAAGCTTTCTTT.

This sequence joins TRBV4-1 and TRBJ1-5; the D is unclear. Trimming left V 0 bases short and J 1 base short, with 4 bases between. CDR3 size: 14 residues. Germline CDR1 is MGHRA and CDR2 is YSYEKL. The CDR3 nucleotides are TGCGCCAGCAGCCAAGACAGGAGCAATCAGCCCCAGCATTTT. Translated: CASSQDRSNQPQHF.

The chain employs TRBV11-2 and TRBJ2-7; D may be TRBD1 (6 bases). V gave up 5 bases and J gave up 7 bases, with 9 bases separating them. Germline values: CDR1 SGHAT, CDR2 FQNNGV. The CDR3 has 11 residues. CDR3 in amino acids: CASSRTGEQYF. CDR3 in DNA: TGTGCCAGCAGCAGAACAGGGGAGCAGTACTTC.

The chain is built from TRBV5-6 and TRBJ1-4; TRBD1 matches 9 bases. CDR1 and CDR2 from the germline V gene are SGHDT and YYEEEE. The CDR3 has 15 residues. Trimming cost V 2 bases and J 5 bases; bases outside gene matches: 4. The CDR3 nucleotides read TGTGCCAGCAGCTTTATTGGGACAGGGAATGAAAAACTGTTTTTT. It codes for CASSFIGTGNEKLFF.

V is TRBV4-3 and J is TRBJ2-1; D unclear. Trimming stripped 1 base from V and 2 bases from J, with 9 bases between. The CDR3 length is 15 residues. CDR1 and CDR2 from the germline V gene are LGHNA and YSLEER. The CDR3 is CASSQGSRTYNEQFF. For the CDR3, the DNA is TGCGCCAGCAGCCAAGGATCGAGAACCTACAATGAGCAGTTCTTC.

The CDR3 DNA is TGTGCCAGCAGCTCGCAGGACAGGGTCAACACCGGGGAGCTGTTTTTT. Amino acid sequence: CASSSQDRVNTGELFF. The chain joins TRBV7-3 to TRBJ2-2, with 8 bases identical to TRBD1. CDR3 size: 16 residues. The ends lost 4 bases at V and 2 bases at J; junction bases unmatched: 6. In germline, CDR1 is SGHTA, CDR2 FQGTGA.

The genes are TRBV7-2 and TRBJ2-7, with D perhaps TRBD1 (5 bases). Trimming cost V 6 bases and J 5 bases, with 17 bases left between them. CDR3 length equals 14 residues. Germline lookup yields CDR1 SGHTA and CDR2 FQGNSA. CDR3 sequence (DNA): TGTGCCAGCAGTTATTCAGGGATATTAAACGAGCAGTACTTC. This encodes CASSYSGILNEQYF.

This clone was seen more than once but under ten times. The chain couples TRBV7-9 to TRBJ1-1; no clear D. Germline lookup yields CDR1 SEHNR and CDR2 FQNEAQ (reference sequence). The CDR3 consists of 12 residues. Trimming took off 6 bases at V and 4 bases at J, with 9 bases between the two ends. The CDR3: CASRRGGTEAFF. CDR3 coding DNA: TGTGCCAGCAGGCGGGGTGGCACTGAAGCTTTCTTT.

The V gene is TRBV2, the J gene TRBJ2-3; no clear D. The CDR3 runs 12 residues. Looked up from germline, CDR1 is SNHLY and CDR2 is FYNNEI. Trimming removed 8 bases at V and 2 bases at J, with 8 bases between. The CDR3 nucleotides are TGTGCCAGCGGCCAAAACACAGATACGCAGTATTTT. Encoded protein: CASGQNTDTQYF.

The V gene is TRBV9, the J gene TRBJ2-1, with TRBD1 matching 10 bases. V was clipped by 0 bases and J by 6 bases; unmatched bases: 9. The germline CDR1 and CDR2 sequences are SGDLS and YYNGEE. The CDR3 has 17 residues. The CDR3 spells CASSVGGTGAPSNEQFF. The CDR3 DNA is TGTGCCAGCAGCGTAGGTGGGACAGGGGCCCCTAGCAATGAGCAGTTCTTC.